Each of the 11 T cell receptor beta chains below was sequenced from the same sample in a study of graft-versus-host responses after intestinal transplantation. The protocol was immunoSEQ multiplex PCR, while the TCRdb copy is restricted to in-frame clones and leaves out a portion. The profile shows 70,000 to 80,000 clones, roughly 91% of them singletons. Their antigens are not known. The sample in question was unstimulated CD8+ T cells sorted from spleen or lymph node cells, obtained before intestinal transplant. These receptors were obtained from a human donor who received an intestinal transplant.

V and J are TRBV18 and TRBJ1-2; 9 nucleotides line up with TRBD1. This CDR3 region has 15 residues. With V trimmed by 0 bases and J by 8 bases, 7 bases remained unmatched. Germline lookup yields CDR1 KGHSH and CDR2 LQKENI. The CDR3 DNA follows: TGTGCCAGCTCACCACCTTCGGACAGGGGCGGAGGCTACACCTTC. Translation: CASSPPSDRGGGYTF.

V and J are TRBV7-3 and TRBJ2-7, with 8 bases matching TRBD1. The V gene end was trimmed by 4 bases and the J gene end by 3 bases; junction bases not matched to a gene: 8. The germline V gene has CDR1 SGHTA and CDR2 FQGTGA. This CDR3 comprises 15 residues. The CDR3 reads CASSYDRGFIYEQYF. CDR3 DNA sequence: TGTGCCAGCAGCTATGACAGGGGATTTATCTACGAGCAGTACTTC.

The chain uses TRBV7-2 and TRBJ1-2; maybe TRBD1 (6 bases). CDR3 length equals 16 residues. Germline CDR1 SGHTA, CDR2 FQGNSA. V was pared by 1 base and J by 0 bases, with 12 bases between. In DNA, the CDR3 is TGTGCCAGCAGCTTAGTGGGGGCCAGCACTAACTATGGCTACACCTTC. Translation: CASSLVGASTNYGYTF.

This chain uses TRBV7-9 with TRBJ2-7; 7 nucleotides align to TRBD2. The trim removed 3 bases at V and 6 bases at J, leaving 5 bases unmatched. Germline CDR1 reads SEHNR; CDR2 reads FQNEAQ (reference sequence). The CDR3 spans 13 residues. DNA of the CDR3: TGTGCCAGCAGCTTCCCCGGGGGGATCGAGCAGTACTTC. Amino acids: CASSFPGGIEQYF.

This chain links TRBV29-1 with TRBJ1-1, with 8 bases lining up with TRBD1. The CDR3 has 12 residues. V shed 7 bases and J 6 bases; nucleotides not matched to a gene: 7. Germline V gene data show CDR1 as SQVTM and CDR2 as ANQGSEA. The CDR3 DNA follows: TGCAGCGCAGTGACAGGGGCCGCTGAAGCTTTCTTT. Its translation is CSAVTGAAEAFF.

This clone was counted a single time. The rearrangement links TRBV11-2 to TRBJ2-5, with D perhaps TRBD2 (5 bases). V shed 0 bases and J shed 5 bases, with 10 bases lying between them. The length of the CDR3 is 14 residues. The germline gives CDR1 SGHAT, CDR2 FQNNGV. CDR3 sequence reads: CASSLDGVEETQYF. The CDR3 DNA is TGTGCCAGCAGCTTAGACGGGGTCGAGGAGACCCAGTACTTC.

This clone has just one count. The chain couples TRBV14 to TRBJ2-7; 9 nucleotides align to TRBD1. The ends lost 4 bases at V and 2 bases at J; junction bases unmatched: 3. The CDR3 has 14 residues. The germline gives CDR1 SGHDN, CDR2 FVKESK. Here the CDR3 DNA reads TGTGCCAGCAGCCCGGGACAGGGCGCCTACGAGCAGTACTTC. Amino acid sequence: CASSPGQGAYEQYF.

This chain connects TRBV29-1 to TRBJ1-4; D remains unclear. Deletions cut 3 bases from V and 8 bases from J, with 10 bases between. The CDR3 is 12 residues long. Looked up from germline, CDR1 is SQVTM and CDR2 is ANQGSEA. CDR3 sequence reads: CSVEESGEKLFF. The CDR3 nucleotides read TGCAGCGTTGAGGAGAGTGGAGAAAAACTGTTTTTT. Complete variable domain (other parts from reference TRBV29-1 and TRBJ1-4): SAVISQKPSRDICQRGTSLTIQCQVDSQVTMMFWYRQQPGQSLTLIATANQGSEATYESGFVIDKFPISRPNLTFSTLTVSNMSPEDSSIYLCSVEESGEKLFFGSGTQLSVL.

The chain couples TRBV5-6 to TRBJ2-3, with 15 bases aligning to TRBD2. CDR1 and CDR2 (germline): SGHDT, YYEEEE. This CDR3 is built from 18 residues. V was pared by 0 bases and J by 5 bases, with 7 bases of the junction left unmatched. The CDR3 sequence: CASSLAQGLAGGRDTQYF. CDR3 in DNA: TGTGCCAGCAGCTTGGCCCAAGGACTAGCGGGGGGGCGAGATACGCAGTATTTT.

The chain is built from TRBV6-5 and TRBJ1-1; D gene ambiguous. Germline V gene sequence: CDR1 MNHEY, CDR2 SVGAGI. Trimming stripped 2 bases from V and 0 bases from J, with 10 bases between. There are 15 residues in the CDR3. DNA of the CDR3: TGTGCCAGCAGTTACGATAGCACTATGAACACTGAAGCTTTCTTT. Its translation is CASSYDSTMNTEAFF.

The chain uses TRBV4-2 and TRBJ1-2; D perhaps matches TRBD1 (5 bases). The CDR3 runs 15 residues. Germline V lookup: CDR1 LGHNA, CDR2 YNFKEQ. The V end was cut by 0 bases, the J end by 2 bases, with 10 bases between. The CDR3 spells CASSQEAGGNYGYTF. The CDR3 DNA reads as TGTGCCAGCAGCCAAGAGGCCGGGGGGAACTATGGCTACACCTTC.